The rows below give T cell receptor beta chains drawn from one sample of a study of breast tumors, draining lymph nodes, adjacent tissues. MiXCR, applied by TCRdb to the multiplex PCR reads, yields one record per CDR3 protein. The sample contains some 150,000 distinct CDR3 sequences, about 30% of which appear only once. Input material: axillary lymph node tissue. Every receptor here comes from a female donor with breast cancer. Some clones in this sample may be carry-over from other donors' samples. The CDR3 runs from the conserved cysteine through the conserved F or W. The D gene is left open where the match is weak. For some rows the clone size is stated as once, few or many, or as a class when expanded; others skip it.

J gene,clone size,D gene,V gene,CDR3 protein,CDR3 DNA
TRBJ2-2,-,-,TRBV24-1,CATSSIRQSLGAGELFF,TGTGCCACCAGTAGTATTAGACAAAGCCTCGGGGCCGGGGAGCTGTTTTTT
TRBJ1-2,many,-,TRBV12-3/TRBV12-4,CASSLGNGYTF,TGTGCCAGCAGTTTGGGGAATGGCTACACCTTC
TRBJ1-5,-,-,TRBV7-2,CASNLRTGQYQPQHF,TGTGCCAGCAACTTACGGACTGGACAGTATCAGCCCCAGCATTTT
TRBJ1-1,-,-,TRBV4-3,CASSQGMNTGAFF,TGCGCCAGCAGCCAGGGTATGAACACTGGAGCTTTCTTT
TRBJ1-2,-,TRBD1,TRBV29-1,CSVRPGGTGGHYGYTF,TGCAGCGTTCGTCCGGGCGGGACAGGGGGACACTATGGCTACACCTTC
TRBJ2-7,many,-,TRBV3-1,CASSGARGGEQYF,TGTGCCAGCAGCGGGGCCAGGGGGGGGGAGCAGTACTTC
TRBJ1-3,many,-,TRBV18,CASSPTGPRSGNTIYF,TGTGCCAGCTCACCCACAGGCCCCAGATCTGGAAACACCATATATTTT
TRBJ1-5,many,-,TRBV6-4,CASSPQGGNQPQHF,TGTGCCAGCAGTCCACAGGGCGGCAATCAGCCCCAGCATTTT
TRBJ2-7,many,-,TRBV5-1,CASSLGADEQYF,TGCGCCAGCAGCTTAGGGGCAGACGAGCAGTACTTC
TRBJ1-4,many,-,TRBV19,CASSIRGRSATNEKLFF,TGTGCCAGTAGTATAAGGGGCCGATCTGCAACTAATGAAAAACTGTTTTTT
TRBJ2-6,-,-,TRBV6-6,CASRFSGKASGANILAF,TGTGCCAGCAGGTTCTCAGGGAAAGCATCTGGGGCCAACATCCTGGCTTTC
TRBJ1-2,many,-,TRBV12-3/TRBV12-4,CASTFRQEVTF,TGTGCCAGCACCTTCAGACAGGAGGTCACCTTC
TRBJ1-4,-,-,TRBV7-9,CASSETPYPFF,TGTGCCAGCAGTGAAACCCCATATCCGTTTTTT
TRBJ1-6,many,-,TRBV28,CASGELIRSPLHF,TGTGCCAGCGGAGAGTTGATTAGGTCACCCCTCCACTTT
TRBJ2-6,-,-,TRBV7-2,CASSLLAGSGANVLTF,TGTGCCAGCAGCTTACTGGCAGGGTCTGGGGCCAACGTCCTGACTTTC
TRBJ2-1,many,TRBD2,TRBV10-2,CASHGLASNEQFF,TGCGCCAGCCACGGACTAGCGAGCAATGAGCAGTTCTTC
TRBJ1-1,-,TRBD1,TRBV12-3/TRBV12-4,CASTLKGQGVLNTEAFF,TGTGCCAGCACCCTTAAGGGGCAGGGGGTATTGAACACTGAAGCTTTCTTT
TRBJ2-4,once,TRBD2,TRBV6-2/TRBV6-3,CASSYRASGGDKNIQYF,TGTGCCAGCAGTTACCGTGCTAGCGGGGGGGACAAAAACATTCAGTACTTC